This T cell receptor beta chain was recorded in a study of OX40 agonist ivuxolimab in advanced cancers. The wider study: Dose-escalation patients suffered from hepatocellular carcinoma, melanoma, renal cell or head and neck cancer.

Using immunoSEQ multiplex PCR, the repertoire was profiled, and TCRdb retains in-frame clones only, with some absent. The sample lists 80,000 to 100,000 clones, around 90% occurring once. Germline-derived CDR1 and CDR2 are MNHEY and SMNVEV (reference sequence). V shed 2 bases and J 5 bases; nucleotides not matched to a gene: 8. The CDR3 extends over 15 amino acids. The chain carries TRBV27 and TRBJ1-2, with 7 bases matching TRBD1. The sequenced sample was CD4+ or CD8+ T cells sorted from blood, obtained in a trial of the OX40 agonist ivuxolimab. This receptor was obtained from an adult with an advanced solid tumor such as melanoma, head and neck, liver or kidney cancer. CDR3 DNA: TGTGCCAGCAGTTTAAGGGGGCCTAATTTATATGGCTACACCTTC. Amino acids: CASSLRGPNLYGYTF.